The 20 T cell receptor beta chains below were found in one sample sequenced in a study of human T cells and chemical hapten exposure. Time point: patch test 2, 6 weeks after DPC sensitization. Described treatment: therapeutic diphenylcyclopropenone sensitization with weekly scalp DPC. TCRdb redid the calling of the RACE reads with MiXCR, one entry per CDR3 protein. Seen here are approximately 92,000 distinct CDR3 sequences, roughly 11% observed once, and the top ten hold 3.2%. Material: whole blood, obtained in connection with sensitization to the hapten diphenylcyclopropenone (DPC). The receptor source for this set is a middle-aged woman with alopecia areata. Some clones in this sample may be carry-over from other donors' samples.

J is TRBJ2-1 and V is TRBV28; the match to TRBD1 covers 8 bases. V lost 5 bases to trimming and J lost 2 bases; unmatched junction nucleotides: 5. The CDR3 covers 15 residues. The germline gives CDR1 MDHEN, CDR2 SYDVKM. CDR3 nucleotides: TGTGCCAGCAGTCACCGGGACAGGCCCTACAATGAGCAGTTCTTC. This sequence encodes CASSHRDRPYNEQFF.

The chain links TRBV7-2 to TRBJ1-5; the match to TRBD1 covers 8 bases. Per the germline V gene, CDR1 is SGHTA and CDR2 is FQGNSA. The CDR3 is 14 residues long. Trimming removed 5 bases from V and 5 bases from J; junction bases left unmatched: 5. The CDR3 region is CASSRNRGDQPQHF. In nucleotides, the CDR3 is TGTGCCAGCAGCCGAAACAGGGGGGATCAGCCCCAGCATTTT.

The chain has TRBV4-1 and TRBJ1-2, with 8 bases lining up with TRBD1. The ends lost 0 bases at V and 8 bases at J; junction bases unmatched: 14. Per the germline V gene, CDR1 is MGHRA and CDR2 is YSYEKL. The CDR3 covers 17 residues. CDR3 DNA: TGCGCCAGCAGCCAAGATCCGGCAGCAGGGGGCTTTAACGGCTACACCTTC. Amino acid sequence: CASSQDPAAGGFNGYTF.

This clonotype was picked up a small number of times. This chain uses TRBV6-5 with TRBJ1-6, with TRBD1 as a possible D gene (5 bases). The CDR3 is 15 amino acids. Trimming removed 0 bases at V and 9 bases at J, with 12 bases between. CDR1 and CDR2 from the germline V gene are MNHEY and SVGAGI. CDR3 region: CASSYSSRGGSPLHF. CDR3 nucleotides: TGTGCCAGCAGTTACTCGAGTAGGGGTGGTTCACCCCTCCACTTT.

This clonotype was seen many times. The chain employs TRBV7-9 and TRBJ2-2, with 14 bases that match TRBD2. The CDR3 sequence is 21 residues long. Germline V gene lookup returns CDR1 SEHNR and CDR2 FQNEAQ (reference sequence). Trimming cost V 4 bases and J 3 bases; bases outside gene matches: 16. The CDR3 sequence: CASSSPTSGTSGGTYTGELFF. The CDR3, as DNA: TGTGCCAGCAGCTCACCCACTTCTGGGACTAGCGGGGGAACATACACCGGGGAGCTGTTTTTT. The full variable domain, in which reference TRBV7-9 and TRBJ2-2 provide the parts outside the CDR3, is DTGVSQNPRHKITKRGQNVTFRCDPISEHNRLYWYRQTLGQGPEFLTYFQNEAQLEKSRLLSDRFSAERPKGSFSTLEIQRTEQGDSAMYLCASSSPTSGTSGGTYTGELFFGEGSRLTVL.

This clonotype was picked up a small number of times. The genes are TRBV30 and TRBJ1-1; no clear D. This CDR3 contains 13 residues. Germline CDR1 and CDR2: GTSNPN and SVGIG (reference sequence). V dropped 0 bases and J dropped 0 bases, with 5 bases sitting between them. CDR3 loop: CAWSVSVNTEAFF. DNA for the CDR3: TGTGCCTGGAGTGTTTCGGTGAACACTGAAGCTTTCTTT.

The chain employs TRBV30 and TRBJ2-6; perhaps D is TRBD1 or TRBD2 (5 bases each). This CDR3 has 18 amino acids. The V end was cut by 2 bases, the J end by 4 bases, with 21 bases between. CDR1 and CDR2 (germline): GTSNPN, SVGIG (reference sequence). CDR3 sequence reads: CAWSWISGRRGGANVLTF. CDR3 in DNA: TGTGCCTGGAGTTGGATTTCGGGACGGCGAGGAGGGGCCAACGTCCTGACTTTC.

In this sample, this clonotype turned up a few times. The V and J genes are TRBV20-1 and TRBJ2-5; D assignment may be TRBD1 or TRBD2 (5 bases each). Germline V CDR1 and CDR2: DFQATT, SNEGSKA (reference sequence). Trimming shortened V by 6 bases and J by 4 bases, and 15 bases separated the two germline ends. The CDR3 covers 13 residues. As DNA, the CDR3 is TGCAGTGCCCTCGTCCCGGGGACAGAGACCCAGTACTTC. Translated, it gives CSALVPGTETQYF.

This clonotype has only a few counts. The V and J genes are TRBV29-1 and TRBJ1-4; D ambiguous. The CDR3 has 13 amino acids. Looked up from germline, CDR1 is SQVTM and CDR2 is ANQGSEA. V was shortened by 7 bases and J by 6 bases, with 15 bases between the two germline ends. CDR3 bases: TGCAGCGCTCTAGGGAGGATTGATGAAAAACTGTTTTTT. It translates to CSALGRIDEKLFF.

The V call is TRBV2, the J call TRBJ2-7; D remains unclear. Germline lookup yields CDR1 SNHLY and CDR2 FYNNEI. CDR3 length: 12 residues. Trimming shortened V by 4 bases and J by 4 bases, and 8 bases separated the two germline ends. The CDR3 loop reads CASSGEPYEQYF. As DNA, the CDR3 is TGTGCCAGCAGTGGAGAACCTTACGAGCAGTACTTC.

This clonotype was observed at least ten times. The chain links TRBV14 to TRBJ1-1, with a tentative D call TRBD1 (5 bases). V dropped 3 bases and J dropped 5 bases, with 10 bases sitting between them. This CDR3 contains 13 residues. CDR1 is SGHDN, CDR2 FVKESK, per germline. The CDR3, as DNA: TGTGCCAGCAGCCAGTATCAGGGAACTGAAGCTTTCTTT. It encodes CASSQYQGTEAFF.

A few counts support this clonotype. The chain uses TRBV5-1 and TRBJ2-3, with 12 bases that match TRBD2. The trim removed 0 bases at V and 3 bases at J, leaving 2 bases unmatched. Germline values: CDR1 SGHRS, CDR2 YFSETQ. This CDR3 region has 16 residues. DNA of the CDR3: TGCGCCAGCAGCTTGGGACTAGCGGGAGTAACAGATACGCAGTATTTT. It codes for CASSLGLAGVTDTQYF.

This clonotype was recorded many times. This sequence joins TRBV19 and TRBJ1-2; unclear D gene. Trimming left V 0 bases short and J 4 bases short, with 12 bases between. Germline V gene data show CDR1 as LNHDA and CDR2 as SQIVND (reference sequence). This CDR3 is built from 15 residues. The CDR3 bases are TGTGCCAGTAGTATAGATCGGGGAGGGATCTATGGCTACACCTTC. Amino acid sequence: CASSIDRGGIYGYTF.

The chain employs TRBV4-3 and TRBJ2-3; 9 bases map to TRBD2. CDR3 length equals 16 residues. The germline V gene has CDR1 LGHNA and CDR2 YSLEER. The trim removed 4 bases at V and 0 bases at J, leaving 5 bases unmatched. In DNA, the CDR3 is TGCGCCAGCAGCCGCGTGGCGGGGGGGAGCACAGATACGCAGTATTTT. Translated: CASSRVAGGSTDTQYF.

The table lists this clonotype with many counts. This chain connects TRBV6-6 to TRBJ1-1; perhaps TRBD1 as D (6 bases). The CDR3 runs to 16 residues. Per germline, CDR1 MNHNY and CDR2 SVGAGI (reference sequence). The V end was cut by 4 bases, the J end by 5 bases, with 20 bases between. The CDR3 here is CASSWGTGRDGTEAFF. CDR3 coding DNA: TGTGCCAGCAGTTGGGGCACAGGGAGAGATGGAACTGAAGCTTTCTTT.

The chain links TRBV7-2 to TRBJ2-7, with 8 positions matching TRBD1. The CDR3 contains 15 residues. J was trimmed by 0 bases and V by 4 bases; bases with no gene match: 5. Germline CDR1 and CDR2: SGHTA and FQGNSA. Written as DNA, the CDR3 is TGTGCCAGCAGCTCCTGGGGACAGGCCTCCTACGAGCAGTACTTC. Amino acids: CASSSWGQASYEQYF.

This clonotype was found a few times. The V gene is TRBV6-5, the J gene TRBJ1-5; 9 positions agree with TRBD1. Unmatched junction bases numbered 1, after V lost 5 bases and J lost 5 bases. CDR3 size: 13 residues. Germline values: CDR1 MNHEY, CDR2 SVGAGI. CDR3: CASSTGGHQPQHF. The CDR3, as DNA: TGTGCCAGCAGTACAGGGGGCCATCAGCCCCAGCATTTT.

This clonotype turned up a few times. The chain carries TRBV12-2 and TRBJ2-3; the listed D gene, TRBD1, was not tested against the DNA. TRBV12-2 is designated a pseudogene. CDR3 length: 14 amino acids. The CDR3 DNA is TGTGCAAGTCGCCGCCTGTGGGGCACAGATACGCAGTATTTT. Amino acids: CASRRLWGTDTQYF.

This clonotype was detected many times. This chain uses TRBV14 with TRBJ2-3; D possibly corresponds to TRBD2 (5 bases). The CDR3 runs 15 residues. Per the germline V gene, CDR1 is SGHDN and CDR2 is FVKESK. V lost 4 bases to trimming and J lost 3 bases, with 14 bases between them. In nucleotides, the CDR3 is TGTGCCAGCAGCCCACGAGGAGGCATAACAGATACGCAGTATTTT. Its protein is CASSPRGGITDTQYF.

Of note for this clonotype: At one end the junction does not follow the germline gene, possibly because of a read error. V gene TRBV4-1 combines with J gene TRBJ2-7; D is possibly TRBD1 or TRBD2 (5 bases each). The CDR3 contains 15 residues. Germline assignment: CDR1 MGHRA and CDR2 YSYEKL. The CDR3 spells CACSQGTYEGYEQYF. The CDR3 DNA is TGCGCCTGCAGTCAAGGGACCTACGAGGGCTACGAGCAGTACTTC.